Following are 30 T cell receptor beta chains from one sample sequenced in a study of CD8+CD57+ T cells in acquired aplastic anemia. Profiles of TCR beta VDJ and CDR3 were generated from a genomic DNA template. TCRdb redid the calling of the reads with MiXCR, one entry per CDR3 protein. The table lists roughly 160,000 distinct CDR3 sequences, 45% to 55% of them singletons. The patients chosen for sequencing had shown expansion of CD8+CD57+ cells (detected by flow cytometry). What was sequenced was sorted CD4+, CD8+, or CD8+CD57+ T cells (not recorded which) from PBMCs. Every receptor here comes from a human donor with aplastic anemia.

This rearrangement joins TRBV25-1 to TRBJ1-4, with D uncertain. The V end was cut by 4 bases, the J end by 6 bases, with 18 bases between. Germline values: CDR1 MGHDK, CDR2 SYGVNS. This CDR3 has 16 residues. CDR3 DNA sequence: TGTGCCAGCAGTGTTTTTTCCACCGGCAGCGATGAAAAACTGTTTTTT. Amino acid sequence: CASSVFSTGSDEKLFF.

The CDR3 sequence is CASSPQTGETQYF. In DNA, the CDR3 is TGTGCCAGCAGCCCCCAGACAGGGGAGACCCAGTACTTC. The chain joins TRBV7-2 to TRBJ2-5; 7 nucleotides align to TRBD1. The CDR3 is 13 amino acids. The germline gives CDR1 SGHTA, CDR2 FQGNSA. V dropped 5 bases and J dropped 5; count of bases not matched to a gene: 5.

This clonotype was detected a few times. V gene TRBV5-1 combines with J gene TRBJ2-1, with 11 bases fitting TRBD1. After removal of 3 bases from V and 12 bases from J, the junction contained 8 bases not matched to a gene. CDR3 length: 14 amino acids. From germline, CDR1 is SGHRS and CDR2 YFSETQ. The CDR3, as DNA: TGCGCCAGCAGCTGGGACAGGGGGGGCGATGGGCAGTTCTTC. It codes for CASSWDRGGDGQFF.

Only one count was recorded for this clonotype. The J gene is TRBJ2-7, the V gene TRBV4-2; TRBD2 aligns across 11 bases. The CDR3 is made up of 15 amino acids. Per germline, CDR1 LGHNA and CDR2 YNFKEQ. V lost 1 base, J lost 4 bases, and 3 bases stayed unmatched. CDR3 sequence (DNA): TGTGCCAGCAGCCAAGCGACTAGCGGGATTTACGAGCAGTACTTC. This gives the protein CASSQATSGIYEQYF.

V gene TRBV6-1 combines with J gene TRBJ2-4; the D is unclear. Germline CDR1 is MNHNS and CDR2 is SASEGT. The CDR3 runs 16 residues. V was cut by 7 bases and J by 0 bases, with 16 bases left in between. CDR3 sequence reads: CASTYQASLAKNIQYF. Here the CDR3 DNA reads TGTGCCAGCACCTATCAGGCATCCCTAGCCAAAAACATTCAGTACTTC.

This chain links TRBV7-8 with TRBJ1-2; D is perhaps TRBD1 (5 bases). The CDR3 runs 14 residues. The germline V gene has CDR1 SGHVS and CDR2 FQNEAQ. The V and J ends lost 5 bases and 2 bases respectively, with 12 bases between them. In DNA form, the CDR3 reads TGTGCCAGCAGCATCCGCGGGGCCAACTATGGCTACACCTTC. Residues: CASSIRGANYGYTF.

As to this clonotype: A much bigger clone sits one base away, suggesting this may be a read error. This sequence joins TRBV3-1 and TRBJ1-2, with TRBD1 as a possible D gene (6 bases). Germline values: CDR1 LGHDT, CDR2 YNNKEL (reference sequence). This CDR3 region has 12 residues. This CDR3 is CSSRGDHYGYTF. CDR3 nucleotides: TGTTCCAGCAGGGGAGATCACTATGGCTACACCTTC.

The chain employs TRBV19 and TRBJ1-5, with no clear D. The CDR3 sequence is 13 residues long. Germline V lookup: CDR1 LNHDA, CDR2 SQIVND (reference sequence). V was pared by 1 base and J by 7 bases, with 8 bases between. For the CDR3, the DNA is TGTGCCAGTAGTATAGGCCTTGGGCAGCCCCAGCATTTT. Its translation: CASSIGLGQPQHF. The whole variable domain, filled in from reference TRBV19 and TRBJ1-5, reads DGGITQSPKYLFRKEGQNVTLSCEQNLNHDAMYWYRQDPGQGLRLIYYSQIVNDFQKGDIAEGYSVSREKKESFPLTVTSAQKNPTAFYLCASSIGLGQPQHFGDGTRLSIL.

In the case of this clonotype: With a much larger clone just one base away, this may be a read error. CDR3 region: CASSNRGRKTEAFF. CDR3 bases: TGTGCCAGCAGCAATCGGGGGCGGAAGACTGAAGCTTTCTTT. The chain has TRBV6-1 and TRBJ1-1; TRBD1 is a possible D gene (6 bases). Germline CDR1 reads MNHNS; CDR2 reads SASEGT. This CDR3 is 14 amino acids long. Trimming removed 6 bases at V and 5 bases at J, with 16 bases between.

This clonotype was recorded many times. The chain joins TRBV14 to TRBJ2-7, with 9 bases matching TRBD2. CDR3 length: 17 amino acids. Germline V lookup: CDR1 SGHDN, CDR2 FVKESK. The junction had 11 bases not matched to a gene; V was cut back by 4 bases and J by 1 base. Written as DNA, the CDR3 is TGTGCCAGCAGCCGCAACGGGGGTAGCGGGAGATCCTACGAGCAGTACTTC. It translates to CASSRNGGSGRSYEQYF.

V is TRBV29-1 and J is TRBJ1-4, with D maybe TRBD1 (5 bases). Germline loops: CDR1 SQVTM, CDR2 ANQGSEA. The V gene lost 7 bases and the J gene lost 5 bases, with 11 bases spanning the gap. The CDR3 totals 12 residues. CDR3 loop: CSADSSNEKLFF. Here the CDR3 DNA reads TGCAGCGCCGACAGTAGCAATGAAAAACTGTTTTTT.

V and J are TRBV20-1 and TRBJ1-2; 8 nucleotides agree with TRBD1. CDR1 and CDR2 from the germline V gene are DFQATT and SNEGSKA (reference sequence). The CDR3 is 13 amino acids. J was trimmed by 4 bases and V by 6 bases; bases with no gene match: 7. DNA for the CDR3: TGCAGTGCCCAATCCGGGACAGGCTATGGCTACACCTTC. It is translated as CSAQSGTGYGYTF.

The sample holds a few counts of this clonotype. The gene calls are TRBV2 and TRBJ2-7; D is tentatively TRBD1 or TRBD2 (5 bases each). The CDR3 has 14 amino acids. Germline V gives CDR1 SNHLY, CDR2 FYNNEI. Trimming took off 6 bases at V and 3 bases at J, with 15 bases between the two ends. The CDR3 coding sequence is TGTGCCAGCAGGTACCGGGACCGCCTCTACGAGCAGTACTTC. Its protein is CASRYRDRLYEQYF.

A note on this clonotype: One base away lies a much larger clone, so this may be a sequencing read error. The chain carries TRBV5-1 and TRBJ2-5; 8 positions agree with TRBD1. The germline CDR1 and CDR2 sequences are SGHRS and YFSETQ. CDR3 size: 14 residues. CDR3 amino acids: CASSLAGGGETQHF. In nucleotides, the CDR3 is TGCGCCAGCAGCTTGGCAGGGGGCGGGGAGACCCAGCACTTC.

The rearrangement joins TRBV19 to TRBJ2-7, with a possible D match to TRBD1 (5 bases). The CDR3 spans 13 residues. With 5 bases removed from V and 2 bases from J, the gap between germline ends came to 10 bases. Germline lookup yields CDR1 LNHDA and CDR2 SQIVND (reference sequence). CDR3 loop: CASSGAITYEQYF. CDR3 nucleotide sequence: TGTGCCAGTAGTGGGGCCATAACCTACGAGCAGTACTTC.

The J gene is TRBJ2-7, the V gene TRBV4-1; tentative D call: TRBD1 (5 bases). CDR1 and CDR2 (germline): MGHRA, YSYEKL. V was pared by 0 bases and J by 5 bases, with 11 bases between. The CDR3 covers 14 residues. As DNA, the CDR3 is TGCGCCAGCAGCCAAGATCCAGGGCAGAACGAGCAGTACTTC. Its translation: CASSQDPGQNEQYF.

The chain is built from TRBV19 and TRBJ2-5, with a weak D call TRBD1 (5 bases). This CDR3 is 12 amino acids long. The germline V gene has CDR1 LNHDA and CDR2 SQIVND (reference sequence). V shed 10 bases and J shed 2 bases, with 11 bases lying between them. DNA for the CDR3: TGTGCCACCTCGACAGTTCAAGAGACCCAGTACTTC. Its translation is CATSTVQETQYF.

This clonotype appeared once. V usage is TRBV2 and J usage is TRBJ2-6, with 9 bases fitting TRBD1. CDR1 and CDR2 from the germline V gene are SNHLY and FYNNEI. Losses at the gene ends were 3 bases for V and 2 bases for J; bases not matched to a gene: 5. This CDR3 comprises 17 residues. The CDR3 region is CASSERTGVTGANVLTF. Here the CDR3 DNA reads TGTGCCAGCAGTGAGAGGACAGGGGTTACTGGGGCCAACGTCCTGACTTTC. Filled out from reference TRBV2 and TRBJ2-6, the complete variable domain reads EPEVTQTPSHQVTQMGQEVILRCVPISNHLYFYWYRQILGQKVEFLVSFYNNEISEKSEIFDDQFSVERPDGSNFTLKIRSTKLEDSAMYFCASSERTGVTGANVLTFGAGSRLTVL.

This clonotype was seen ten or more times. The J gene is TRBJ2-7, the V gene TRBV20-1, with 8 bases identical to TRBD2. The germline gives CDR1 DFQATT, CDR2 SNEGSKA (reference sequence). This CDR3 comprises 13 residues. With 6 bases clipped from V and 5 bases from J, the junction kept 9 bases outside the gene matches. CDR3 coding DNA: TGCAGTGCCCGGAGCGGGAGTATCAACGAGCAGTACTTC. This encodes CSARSGSINEQYF.

Ten or more counts support this clonotype. The V call is TRBV9, the J call TRBJ1-1, with 11 bases lining up with TRBD1. The V gene end was trimmed by 4 bases and the J gene end by 3 bases; junction bases not matched to a gene: 8. Germline V gene sequence: CDR1 SGDLS, CDR2 YYNGEE. The CDR3 extends over 16 amino acids. DNA of the CDR3: TGTGCCAGCAGCACCTGGGACAGGGGGGATGACACTGAAGCTTTCTTT. Protein product: CASSTWDRGDDTEAFF.

This clonotype was recorded many times. CDR3 in DNA: TGTGCCAGCAGCCCTAGGACAGGGGGGGGGACCCAGTACTTC. This translates into CASSPRTGGGTQYF. The chain joins TRBV3-1 to TRBJ2-5; 10 bases align to TRBD1. With V trimmed by 4 bases and J by 7 bases, 6 bases remained unmatched. Germline CDR1 and CDR2: LGHDT and YNNKEL (reference sequence). This CDR3 is built from 14 residues.

The V call is TRBV7-8, the J call TRBJ2-1; weak D call: TRBD2 (5 bases). CDR1 and CDR2 from the germline V gene are SGHVS and FQNEAQ. V was trimmed by 4 bases and J by 10 bases, leaving 14 bases between them. CDR3 length: 13 amino acids. CDR3 amino acids: CASSSRWTGEQFF. In DNA form, the CDR3 reads TGTGCCAGCAGCTCCCGATGGACGGGAGAGCAGTTCTTC.

V usage is TRBV25-1 and J usage is TRBJ2-1; TRBD2 agrees at 10 bases. Germline trimming cut 6 bases from V and 10 bases from J; bases unmatched to any gene: 9. The CDR3 contains 14 residues. The germline V gene has CDR1 MGHDK and CDR2 SYGVNS. CDR3 region: CASSRAGGPDEQFF. DNA for the CDR3: TGTGCCAGCAGCCGAGCGGGAGGGCCAGACGAGCAGTTCTTC.

This clonotype was recorded many times. The chain is built from TRBV20-1 and TRBJ2-1; TRBD2 matches at 8 bases. The CDR3 covers 15 residues. Germline CDR1 reads DFQATT; CDR2 reads SNEGSKA (reference sequence). V was pared by 6 bases and J by 1 base, with 8 bases of the junction left unmatched. The DNA of the CDR3 is TGCAGTGCCCCTCCTGCGGGGGGATCCTACAATGAGCAGTTCTTC. Protein sequence: CSAPPAGGSYNEQFF.

The chain is built from TRBV2 and TRBJ2-7; TRBD2 matches 10 bases. J lost 5 bases, V lost 7 bases, and 11 bases had no gene match. CDR1 is SNHLY and CDR2 is FYNNEI in the germline V gene. This CDR3 contains 15 residues. Here the CDR3 DNA reads TGTGCCAGCACTCCTAGCGGGGGTTCCGTCCACGAGCAGTACTTC. Protein sequence: CASTPSGGSVHEQYF.

This clonotype was observed many times. The rearrangement joins TRBV5-1 to TRBJ1-2; D is possibly TRBD1 (6 bases). Trimming pared 4 bases from V and 3 bases from J, leaving 16 bases between. This CDR3 contains 15 residues. The germline CDR1 and CDR2 sequences are SGHRS and YFSETQ. The CDR3 coding sequence is TGCGCCAGCAGCCTGGTTACAGGGTGGGACTATGGCTACACCTTC. Its protein is CASSLVTGWDYGYTF.

The chain has TRBV2 and TRBJ1-5; the D gene is possibly TRBD1 (5 bases). The V gene lost 6 bases and the J gene lost 4 bases, with 10 bases spanning the gap. Germline V gives CDR1 SNHLY, CDR2 FYNNEI. The CDR3 runs 13 residues. The CDR3 DNA sequence: TGTGCCAGCAGGACAGAAGTTAATCAGCCCCAGCATTTT. Its translation is CASRTEVNQPQHF. The variable domain in full, with the rest retrieved from reference TRBV2 and TRBJ1-5, is EPEVTQTPSHQVTQMGQEVILRCVPISNHLYFYWYRQILGQKVEFLVSFYNNEISEKSEIFDDQFSVERPDGSNFTLKIRSTKLEDSAMYFCASRTEVNQPQHFGDGTRLSIL.

The V call is TRBV6-7, the J call TRBJ2-5; D perhaps matches TRBD2 (6 bases). TRBV6-7 is sorted into the ORF group, with uncertain function. Trimming took off 1 base at V and 3 bases at J, with 18 bases between the two ends. The CDR3 contains 17 residues. CDR3 residues: CASSYLARDSIKETQYF. DNA for the CDR3: TGTGCCAGCAGTTACTTGGCCCGGGACTCAATAAAAGAGACCCAGTACTTC.

In its sample, this clonotype was seen many times. The chain combines TRBV12-3 or TRBV12-4 with TRBJ2-5; no definite D call. The CDR3 covers 14 residues. Deletions cut 3 bases from V and 4 bases from J, with 12 bases between. The CDR3 bases are TGTGCCAGCAGTTTTGGTAGGGCCCCAGAGACCCAGTACTTC. Protein sequence: CASSFGRAPETQYF.

This clonotype was counted at least ten times. The chain recombines TRBV5-6 with TRBJ1-6; no definite D call. Per the germline V gene, CDR1 is SGHDT and CDR2 is YYEEEE. The CDR3 has 15 amino acids. Trimming removed 4 bases at V and 9 bases at J, with 17 bases between. CDR3 sequence: CASSRPAVTSSPLHF. In DNA form, the CDR3 reads TGTGCCAGCAGCCGACCGGCAGTAACAAGTTCACCCCTCCACTTT.